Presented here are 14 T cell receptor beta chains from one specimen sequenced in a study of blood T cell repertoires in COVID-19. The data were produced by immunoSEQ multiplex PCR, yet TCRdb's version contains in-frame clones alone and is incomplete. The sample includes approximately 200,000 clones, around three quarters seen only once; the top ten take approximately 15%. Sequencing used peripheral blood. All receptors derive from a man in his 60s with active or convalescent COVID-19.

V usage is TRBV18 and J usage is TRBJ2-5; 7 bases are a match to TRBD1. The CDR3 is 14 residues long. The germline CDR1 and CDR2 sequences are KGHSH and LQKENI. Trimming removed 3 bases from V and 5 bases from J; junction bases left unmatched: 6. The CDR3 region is CASSPGDRDETQYF. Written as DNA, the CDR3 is TGTGCCAGCTCACCGGGCGACAGGGACGAGACCCAGTACTTC. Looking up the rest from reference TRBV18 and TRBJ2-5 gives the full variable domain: NAGVMQNPRHLVRRRGQEARLRCSPMKGHSHVYWYRQLPEEGLKFMVYLQKENIIDESGMPKERFSAEFPKEGPSILRIQQVVRGDSAAYFCASSPGDRDETQYFGPGTRLLVL.

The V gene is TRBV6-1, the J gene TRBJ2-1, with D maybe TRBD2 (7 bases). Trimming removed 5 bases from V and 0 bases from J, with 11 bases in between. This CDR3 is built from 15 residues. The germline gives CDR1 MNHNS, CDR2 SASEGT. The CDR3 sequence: CASSTGGLSYNEQFF. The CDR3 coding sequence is TGTGCCAGCAGTACCGGGGGGCTCTCCTACAATGAGCAGTTCTTC.

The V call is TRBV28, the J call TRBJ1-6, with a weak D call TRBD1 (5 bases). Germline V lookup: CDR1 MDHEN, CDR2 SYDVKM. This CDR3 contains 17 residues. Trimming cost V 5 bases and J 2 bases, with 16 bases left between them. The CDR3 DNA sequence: TGTGCCAGCAGTCGGGACTACGGAGGCCCCTATAATTCACCCCTCCACTTT. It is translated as CASSRDYGGPYNSPLHF.

The CDR3, as DNA: TGTGCCAGCAGTCTTAGCGGGAGCTCCTACAATGAGCAGTTCTTC. It codes for CASSLSGSSYNEQFF. V usage is TRBV28 and J usage is TRBJ2-1, with 9 bases lining up with TRBD2. The germline V gene encodes CDR1 MDHEN and CDR2 SYDVKM. V lost 5 bases to trimming and J lost 0 bases; unmatched junction nucleotides: 2. The CDR3 loop spans 15 amino acids.

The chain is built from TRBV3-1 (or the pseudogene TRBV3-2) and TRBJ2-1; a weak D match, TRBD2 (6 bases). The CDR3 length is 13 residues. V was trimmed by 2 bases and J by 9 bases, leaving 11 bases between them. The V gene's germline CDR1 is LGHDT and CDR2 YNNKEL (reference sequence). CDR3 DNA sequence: TGTGCCAGCAGCCAACTGCGGGGAGGTGAGCAGTTCTTC. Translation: CASSQLRGGEQFF.

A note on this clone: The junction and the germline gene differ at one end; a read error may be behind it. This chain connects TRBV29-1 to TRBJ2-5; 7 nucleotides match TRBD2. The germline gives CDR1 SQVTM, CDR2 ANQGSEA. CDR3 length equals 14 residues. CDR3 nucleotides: TGCAGCGGTGAACCAGCGGGGTACCAAGAGACCCAGTACTTC. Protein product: CSGEPAGYQETQYF.

This CDR3 is CAWSRNRGNYGYTF. CDR3 in DNA: TGTGCCTGGAGTAGGAACAGGGGGAACTATGGCTACACCTTC. The V and J genes are TRBV30 and TRBJ1-2; 8 bases are a match to TRBD1. There are 14 residues in the CDR3. CDR1 is GTSNPN and CDR2 is SVGIG in the germline V gene (reference sequence). V dropped 2 bases and J dropped 2; count of bases not matched to a gene: 4.

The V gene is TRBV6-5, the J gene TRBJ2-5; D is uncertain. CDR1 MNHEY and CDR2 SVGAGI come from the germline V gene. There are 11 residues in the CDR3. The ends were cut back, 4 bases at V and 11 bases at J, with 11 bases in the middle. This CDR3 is CASSLGHLQYF. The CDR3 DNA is TGTGCCAGCAGTTTGGGCCATTTGCAGTACTTC.

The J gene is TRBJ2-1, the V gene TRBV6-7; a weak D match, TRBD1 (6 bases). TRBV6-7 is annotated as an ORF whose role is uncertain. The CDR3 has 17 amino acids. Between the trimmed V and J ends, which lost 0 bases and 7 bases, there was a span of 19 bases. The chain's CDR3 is CASSYSRGRGHGNEQFF. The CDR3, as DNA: TGTGCCAGCAGTTACTCGAGGGGCAGGGGCCATGGGAATGAGCAGTTCTTC.

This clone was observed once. CDR3 DNA sequence: TGTGCCAGCAGCTTTTACACCCAGCCCGGGGGTGCGACAGATACGCAGTATTTT. It yields the protein CASSFYTQPGGATDTQYF. The chain employs TRBV11-2 and TRBJ2-3; D is perhaps TRBD2 (6 bases). Germline V gene sequence: CDR1 SGHAT, CDR2 FQNNGV. V lost 3 bases to trimming and J lost 3 bases, with 22 bases between them. The CDR3 is 18 residues long.

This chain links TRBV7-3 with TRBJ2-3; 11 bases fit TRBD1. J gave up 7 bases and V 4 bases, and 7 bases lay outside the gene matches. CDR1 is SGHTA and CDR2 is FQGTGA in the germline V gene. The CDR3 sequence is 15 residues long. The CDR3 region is CASSSGQGGGYTQYF. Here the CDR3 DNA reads TGTGCCAGCAGCTCGGGACAGGGGGGCGGTTATACGCAGTATTTT.

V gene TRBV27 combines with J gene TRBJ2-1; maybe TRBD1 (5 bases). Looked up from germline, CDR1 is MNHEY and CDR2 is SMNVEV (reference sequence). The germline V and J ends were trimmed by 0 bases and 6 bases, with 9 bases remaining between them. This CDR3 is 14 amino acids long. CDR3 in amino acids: CASSLSGASNEQFF. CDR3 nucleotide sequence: TGTGCCAGCAGTTTATCAGGGGCGAGCAATGAGCAGTTCTTC.

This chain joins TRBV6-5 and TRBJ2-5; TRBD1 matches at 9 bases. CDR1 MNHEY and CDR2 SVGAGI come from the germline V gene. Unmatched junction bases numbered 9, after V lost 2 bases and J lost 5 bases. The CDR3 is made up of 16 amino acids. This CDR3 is CASSYESGQGSETQYF. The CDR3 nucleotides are TGTGCCAGCAGTTACGAATCCGGACAGGGGAGCGAGACCCAGTACTTC.

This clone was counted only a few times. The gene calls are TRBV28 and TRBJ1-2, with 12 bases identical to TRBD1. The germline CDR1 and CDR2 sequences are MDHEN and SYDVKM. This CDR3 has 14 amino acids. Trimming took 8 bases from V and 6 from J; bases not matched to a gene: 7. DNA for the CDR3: TGTGCCAGCGGGGACAGGGGGCGCATGGATGGCTACACCTTC. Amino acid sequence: CASGDRGRMDGYTF.